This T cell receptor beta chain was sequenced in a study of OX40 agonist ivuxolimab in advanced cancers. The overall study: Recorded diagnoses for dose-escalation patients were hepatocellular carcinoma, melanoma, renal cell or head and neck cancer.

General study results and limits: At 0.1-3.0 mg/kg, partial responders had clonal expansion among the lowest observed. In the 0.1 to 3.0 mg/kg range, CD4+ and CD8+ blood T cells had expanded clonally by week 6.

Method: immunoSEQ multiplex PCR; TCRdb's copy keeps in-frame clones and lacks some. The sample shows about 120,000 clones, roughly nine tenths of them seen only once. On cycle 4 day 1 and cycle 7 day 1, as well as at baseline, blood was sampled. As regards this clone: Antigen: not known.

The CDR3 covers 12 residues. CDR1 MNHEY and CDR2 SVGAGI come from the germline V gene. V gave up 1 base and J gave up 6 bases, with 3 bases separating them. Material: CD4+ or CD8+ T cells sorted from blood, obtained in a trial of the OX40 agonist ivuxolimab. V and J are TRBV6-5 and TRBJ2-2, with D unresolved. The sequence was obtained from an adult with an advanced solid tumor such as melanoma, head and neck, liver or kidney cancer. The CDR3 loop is CASSYYSGELFF. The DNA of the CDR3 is TGTGCCAGCAGTTACTACTCCGGGGAGCTGTTTTTT.